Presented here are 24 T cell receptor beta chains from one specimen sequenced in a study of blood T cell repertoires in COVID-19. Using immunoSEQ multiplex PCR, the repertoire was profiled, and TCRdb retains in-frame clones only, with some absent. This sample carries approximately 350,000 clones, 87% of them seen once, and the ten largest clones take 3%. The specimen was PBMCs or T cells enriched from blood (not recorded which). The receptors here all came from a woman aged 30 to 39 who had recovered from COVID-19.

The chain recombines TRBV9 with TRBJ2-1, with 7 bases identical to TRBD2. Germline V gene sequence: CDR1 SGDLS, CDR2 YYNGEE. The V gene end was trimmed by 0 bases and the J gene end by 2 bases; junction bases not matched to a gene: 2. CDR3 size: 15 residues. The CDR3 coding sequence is TGTGCCAGCAGCGTAGAAGGACTAGCCTACAATGAGCAGTTCTTC. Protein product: CASSVEGLAYNEQFF.

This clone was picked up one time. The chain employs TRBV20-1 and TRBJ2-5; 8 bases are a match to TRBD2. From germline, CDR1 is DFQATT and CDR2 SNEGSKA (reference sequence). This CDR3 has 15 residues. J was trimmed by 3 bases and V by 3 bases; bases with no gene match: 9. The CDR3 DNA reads TGCAGTGCTAGTCTGCGGGGGGCTACCAAAGAGACCCAGTACTTC. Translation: CSASLRGATKETQYF.

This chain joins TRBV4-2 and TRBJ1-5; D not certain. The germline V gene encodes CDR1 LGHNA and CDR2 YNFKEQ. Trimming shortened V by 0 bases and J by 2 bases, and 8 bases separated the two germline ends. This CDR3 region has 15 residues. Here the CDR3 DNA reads TGTGCCAGCAGCCAAGAAGCTGGTGGCAATCAGCCCCAGCATTTT. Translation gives CASSQEAGGNQPQHF.

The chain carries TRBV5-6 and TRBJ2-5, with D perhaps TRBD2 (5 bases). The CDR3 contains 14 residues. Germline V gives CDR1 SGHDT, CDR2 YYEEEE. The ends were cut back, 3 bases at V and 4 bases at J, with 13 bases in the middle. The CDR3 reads CASSSGRGGETQYF. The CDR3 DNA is TGTGCCAGCAGCTCTGGACGAGGAGGAGAGACCCAGTACTTC. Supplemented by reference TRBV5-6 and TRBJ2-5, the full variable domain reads DAGVTQSPTHLIKTRGQQVTLRCSPKSGHDTVSWYQQALGQGPQFIFQYYEEEERQRGNFPDRFSGHQFPNYSSELNVNALLLGDSALYLCASSSGRGGETQYFGPGTRLLVL.

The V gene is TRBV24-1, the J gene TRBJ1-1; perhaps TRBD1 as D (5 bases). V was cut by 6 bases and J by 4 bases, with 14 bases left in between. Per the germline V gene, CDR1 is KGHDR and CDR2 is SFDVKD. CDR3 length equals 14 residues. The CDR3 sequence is CATSRAGVGTEAFF. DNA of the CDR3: TGTGCCACCAGTCGTGCGGGGGTGGGCACTGAAGCTTTCTTT.

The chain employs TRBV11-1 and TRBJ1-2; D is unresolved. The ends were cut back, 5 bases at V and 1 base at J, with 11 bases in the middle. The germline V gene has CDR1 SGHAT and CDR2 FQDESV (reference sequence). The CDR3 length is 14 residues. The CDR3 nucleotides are TGTGCCAGCAGCCTAACCACAGTTAACTATGGCTACACCTTC. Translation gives CASSLTTVNYGYTF.

CDR3 coding DNA: TGTGCCAGCAGCTTGGGGGCGTTGAGCACTGAAGCTTTCTTT. This codes for CASSLGALSTEAFF. V and J are TRBV5-6 and TRBJ1-1; no definite D call. In germline, CDR1 is SGHDT, CDR2 YYEEEE. V was trimmed by 0 bases and J by 4 bases, leaving 10 bases between them. The CDR3 consists of 14 residues.

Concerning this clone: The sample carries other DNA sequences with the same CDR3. The CDR3 spells CASSLTSGTYNEQFF. The CDR3 DNA sequence: TGTGCCAGCAGTTTAACCAGCGGAACTTACAATGAGCAGTTCTTC. This rearrangement joins TRBV27 to TRBJ2-1; possible D gene TRBD2, 5 bases. Germline lookup yields CDR1 MNHEY and CDR2 SMNVEV (reference sequence). The CDR3 loop spans 15 amino acids. Trimming left V 2 bases short and J 4 bases short, with 12 bases between.

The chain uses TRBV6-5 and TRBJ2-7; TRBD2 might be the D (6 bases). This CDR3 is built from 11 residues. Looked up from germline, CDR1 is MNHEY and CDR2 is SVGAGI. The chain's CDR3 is CVSRRDHEQYF. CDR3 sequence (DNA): TGTGTCTCCCGGAGGGACCACGAGCAGTACTTC.

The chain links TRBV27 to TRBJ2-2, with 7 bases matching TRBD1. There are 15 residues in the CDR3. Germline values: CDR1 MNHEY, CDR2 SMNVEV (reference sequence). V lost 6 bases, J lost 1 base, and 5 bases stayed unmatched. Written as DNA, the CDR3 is TGTGCCAGCAGCTTGGGGACAGTGAACACCGGGGAGCTGTTTTTT. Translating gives CASSLGTVNTGELFF.

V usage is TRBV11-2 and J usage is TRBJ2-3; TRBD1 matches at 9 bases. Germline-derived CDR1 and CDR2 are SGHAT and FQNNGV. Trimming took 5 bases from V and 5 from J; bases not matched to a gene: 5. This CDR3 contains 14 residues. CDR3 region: CASSMGQGGDTQYF. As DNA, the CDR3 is TGTGCCAGCAGCATGGGACAGGGAGGAGATACGCAGTATTTT.

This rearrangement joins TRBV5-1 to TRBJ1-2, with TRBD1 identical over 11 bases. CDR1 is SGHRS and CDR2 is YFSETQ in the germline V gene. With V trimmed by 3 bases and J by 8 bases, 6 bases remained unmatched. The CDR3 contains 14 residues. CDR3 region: CASSWTGGERGYTF. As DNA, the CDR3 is TGCGCCAGCAGCTGGACAGGGGGCGAGAGGGGCTACACCTTC. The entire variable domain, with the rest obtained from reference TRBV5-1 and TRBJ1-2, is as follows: KAGVTQTPRYLIKTRGQQVTLSCSPISGHRSVSWYQQTPGQGLQFLFEYFSETQRNKGNFPGRFSGRQFSNSRSEMNVSTLELGDSALYLCASSWTGGERGYTFGSGTRLTVV.

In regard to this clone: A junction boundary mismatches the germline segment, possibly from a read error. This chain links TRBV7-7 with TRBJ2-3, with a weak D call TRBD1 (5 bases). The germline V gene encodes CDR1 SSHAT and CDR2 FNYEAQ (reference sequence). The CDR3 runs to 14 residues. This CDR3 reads CASSLSQTADTQYF. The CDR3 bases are TGTGCTAGCAGTCTTTCTCAGACAGCAGATACGCAGTATTTT.

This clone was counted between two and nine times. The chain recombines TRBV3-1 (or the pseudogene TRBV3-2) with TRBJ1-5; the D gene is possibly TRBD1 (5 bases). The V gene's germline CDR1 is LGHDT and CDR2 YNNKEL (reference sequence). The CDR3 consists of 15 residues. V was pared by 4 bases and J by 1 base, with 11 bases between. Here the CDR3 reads CASSPLPGSNQPQHF. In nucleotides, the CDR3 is TGTGCCAGCAGCCCTCTCCCAGGGAGCAATCAGCCCCAGCATTTT.

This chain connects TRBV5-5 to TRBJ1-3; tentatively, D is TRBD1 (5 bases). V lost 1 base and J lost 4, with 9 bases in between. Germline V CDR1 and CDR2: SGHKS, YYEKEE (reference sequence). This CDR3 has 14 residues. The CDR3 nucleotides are TGTGCCAGCAGCTTGCCAGGGAACGGAAACACCATATATTTT. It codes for CASSLPGNGNTIYF.

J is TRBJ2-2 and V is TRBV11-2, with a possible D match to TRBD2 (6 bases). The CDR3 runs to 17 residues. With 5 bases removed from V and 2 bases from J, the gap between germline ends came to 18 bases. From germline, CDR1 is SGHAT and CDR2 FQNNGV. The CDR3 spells CASSPNMAGHNTGELFF. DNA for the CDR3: TGTGCCAGCAGCCCTAATATGGCGGGGCACAACACCGGGGAGCTGTTTTTT.

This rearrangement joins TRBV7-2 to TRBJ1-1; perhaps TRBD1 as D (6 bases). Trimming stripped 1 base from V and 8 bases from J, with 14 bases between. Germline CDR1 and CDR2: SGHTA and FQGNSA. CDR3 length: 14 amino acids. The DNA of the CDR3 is TGTGCCAGCAGCTTAGGAGTAGGGACAAAAGAAGCTTTCTTT. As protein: CASSLGVGTKEAFF.

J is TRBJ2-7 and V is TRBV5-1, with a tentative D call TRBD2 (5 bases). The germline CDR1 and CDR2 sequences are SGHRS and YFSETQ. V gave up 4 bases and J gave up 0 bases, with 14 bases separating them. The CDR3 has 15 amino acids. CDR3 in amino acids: CASSELAGSSYEQYF. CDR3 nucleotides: TGCGCCAGCAGCGAGCTTGCGGGTTCCTCCTACGAGCAGTACTTC.

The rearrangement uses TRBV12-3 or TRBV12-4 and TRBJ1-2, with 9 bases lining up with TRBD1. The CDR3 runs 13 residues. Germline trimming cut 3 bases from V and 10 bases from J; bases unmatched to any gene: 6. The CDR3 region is CASSLGQGLDYTF. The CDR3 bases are TGTGCCAGCAGTTTGGGACAGGGCCTTGACTACACCTTC.

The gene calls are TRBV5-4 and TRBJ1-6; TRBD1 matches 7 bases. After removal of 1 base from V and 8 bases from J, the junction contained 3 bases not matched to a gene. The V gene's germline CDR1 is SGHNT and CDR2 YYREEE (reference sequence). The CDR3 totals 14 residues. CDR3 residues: CASSLTGADSPLHF. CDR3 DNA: TGTGCCAGCAGCTTGACAGGGGCGGATTCACCCCTCCACTTT.

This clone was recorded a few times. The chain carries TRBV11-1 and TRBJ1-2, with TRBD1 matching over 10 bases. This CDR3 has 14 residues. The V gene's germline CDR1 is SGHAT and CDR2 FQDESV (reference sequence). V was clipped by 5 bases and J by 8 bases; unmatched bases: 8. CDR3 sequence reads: CASSLRDRGYGYTF. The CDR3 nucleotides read TGTGCCAGCAGCCTCCGGGACAGGGGATACGGCTACACCTTC.

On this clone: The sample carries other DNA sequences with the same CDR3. The CDR3 DNA reads as TGTGCCAGCAGTTTAGCGGGAGCGAACACCGGGGAGCTGTTTTTT. This encodes CASSLAGANTGELFF. V gene TRBV28 combines with J gene TRBJ2-2; 7 bases are a match to TRBD2. J was trimmed by 0 bases and V by 2 bases; bases with no gene match: 0. The germline CDR1 and CDR2 sequences are MDHEN and SYDVKM. This CDR3 has 15 residues.

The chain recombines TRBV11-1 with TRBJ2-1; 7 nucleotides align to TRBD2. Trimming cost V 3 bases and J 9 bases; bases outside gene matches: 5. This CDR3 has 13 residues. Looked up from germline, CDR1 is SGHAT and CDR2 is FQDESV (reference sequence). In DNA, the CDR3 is TGTGCCAGCAGCTTGATACCGGGGGGTGAGCAGTTCTTC. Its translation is CASSLIPGGEQFF.

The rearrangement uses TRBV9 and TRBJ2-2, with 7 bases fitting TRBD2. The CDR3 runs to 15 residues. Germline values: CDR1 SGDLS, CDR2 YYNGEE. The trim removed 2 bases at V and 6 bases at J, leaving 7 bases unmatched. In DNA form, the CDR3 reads TGTGCCAGCAGCGTCACTAGCGCAGGCGCCGGGGAGCTGTTTTTT. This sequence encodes CASSVTSAGAGELFF.